Following are 5 T cell receptor beta chains from one sample sequenced in a study of siplizumab effects on memory and regulatory T cells. The assay was immunoSEQ multiplex PCR, and TCRdb's table has in-frame clones only and misses some. The data contain about 100,000 clones, around nine tenths of them singletons. Sequencing used non-Treg CD4+ T cells sorted from blood. The receptors were gathered from a human donor in good health.

This clone came up once. The genes are TRBV9 and TRBJ2-1; 10 positions agree with TRBD1. The CDR3 consists of 17 residues. J lost 3 bases, V lost 2 bases, and 8 bases had no gene match. CDR1 and CDR2 from the germline V gene are SGDLS and YYNGEE. CDR3 amino acids: CASSVGSGTGVYNEQFF. The CDR3 coding sequence is TGTGCCAGCAGCGTGGGTTCCGGGACAGGGGTCTACAATGAGCAGTTCTTC.

This chain uses TRBV19 with TRBJ1-2; a possible D gene is TRBD1 (5 bases). This CDR3 is built from 13 residues. V shed 7 bases and J shed 3 bases, with 12 bases lying between them. Germline CDR1 and CDR2: LNHDA and SQIVND (reference sequence). The CDR3 loop reads CASTSWGDYGYTF. The CDR3 region has the DNA TGTGCCAGTACCTCCTGGGGGGACTATGGCTACACCTTC.

The chain couples TRBV4-3 to TRBJ1-1, with D maybe TRBD1 (6 bases). Germline CDR1 is LGHNA and CDR2 is YSLEER. V lost 5 bases and J lost 8, with 12 bases in between. The CDR3 extends over 12 amino acids. The CDR3 sequence is CASSYARGEAFF. As DNA, the CDR3 is TGCGCCAGCAGCTATGCCAGGGGCGAAGCTTTCTTT.

CDR3 residues: CASSPFFDEQFF. The CDR3 nucleotides are TGTGCCAGCAGCCCGTTCTTCGATGAGCAGTTCTTC. This rearrangement joins TRBV7-2 to TRBJ2-1; D unresolved. The CDR3 contains 12 residues. Germline values: CDR1 SGHTA, CDR2 FQGNSA. V was pared by 5 bases and J by 8 bases, with 10 bases between.

V usage is TRBV5-1 and J usage is TRBJ2-7; either TRBD1 or TRBD2 may supply D (5 bases each). Trimming left V 3 bases short and J 0 bases short, with 7 bases between. The CDR3 totals 13 residues. CDR1 is SGHRS and CDR2 is YFSETQ in the germline V gene. The CDR3 DNA sequence: TGCGCCAGCAGCTGGGACGCCTCCTACGAGCAGTACTTC. Protein product: CASSWDASYEQYF.